These 7 T cell receptor beta chains came from one sample sequenced in a study of T cell responses to AZD1222 COVID-19 vaccine. Clones were read by immunoSEQ multiplex PCR, and TCRdb kept only the in-frame ones, dropping some. The table lists approximately 110,000 clones, more than 90% of them singletons, with about 1.2% in the top ten. The material sequenced was peripheral blood, taken on day 0 of AZD1222 vaccination. Source of these receptors: an adult in good health.

The chain carries TRBV7-3 and TRBJ2-1; no definite D call. Germline loops: CDR1 SGHTA, CDR2 FQGTGA. CDR3 length equals 13 residues. Trimming took 5 bases from V and 3 from J, leaving 8 bases between them. The CDR3 here is CASSLTIYNEQFF. The CDR3 DNA follows: TGTGCCAGCAGCCTTACTATCTACAATGAGCAGTTCTTC.

The rearrangement joins TRBV5-1 to TRBJ2-5, with 8 nucleotides matching TRBD2. Germline CDR1 is SGHRS and CDR2 is YFSETQ. The trim removed 2 bases at V and 5 bases at J, leaving 8 bases unmatched. The CDR3 contains 15 residues. CDR3 in DNA: TGCGCCAGCAGCTTCCAGCGGGGGATCCCGGAGACCCAGTACTTC. Amino acids: CASSFQRGIPETQYF.

The chain couples TRBV9 to TRBJ2-3, with D possibly TRBD2 on 5 matching bases. Trimming shortened V by 0 bases and J by 5 bases, and 13 bases separated the two germline ends. This CDR3 has 15 residues. In germline, CDR1 is SGDLS, CDR2 YYNGEE. The CDR3 region is CASSVGASSEDTQYF. CDR3 nucleotide sequence: TGTGCCAGCAGCGTAGGGGCTAGCTCGGAAGATACGCAGTATTTT.

This clone was counted between two and nine times. The chain links TRBV6-5 to TRBJ2-5, with 12 bases matching TRBD2. CDR1 is MNHEY, CDR2 SVGAGI, per germline. Germline trimming cut 6 bases from V and 7 bases from J; bases unmatched to any gene: 9. CDR3 length: 15 residues. Here the CDR3 reads CASRPTTSGSWTQYF. The CDR3 coding sequence is TGTGCCAGCAGACCCACGACTAGCGGGAGTTGGACCCAGTACTTC.

This clone has just one count. The chain has TRBV11-2 and TRBJ2-7; D unclear. The CDR3 spans 16 residues. CDR1 is SGHAT, CDR2 FQNNGV, per germline. Deletions cut 0 bases from V and 5 bases from J, with 17 bases between. The CDR3 here is CASSLDRQVRYHEQYF. CDR3 in DNA: TGTGCCAGCAGCTTAGATCGCCAGGTTAGGTACCACGAGCAGTACTTC.

The chain has TRBV29-1 and TRBJ1-2, with 9 bases fitting TRBD1. Unmatched junction bases numbered 1, after V lost 4 bases and J lost 4 bases. Germline values: CDR1 SQVTM, CDR2 ANQGSEA. This CDR3 has 12 residues. The CDR3 sequence is CSVGDRAYGYTF. In nucleotides, the CDR3 is TGCAGCGTTGGGGACAGGGCCTATGGCTACACCTTC.

The chain employs TRBV9 and TRBJ2-5; D is possibly TRBD1 or TRBD2 (6 bases each). Germline CDR1 and CDR2: SGDLS and YYNGEE. This CDR3 region has 15 residues. V was pared by 0 bases and J by 3 bases, with 12 bases between. The chain's CDR3 is CASSVAGALEETQYF. CDR3 DNA sequence: TGTGCCAGCAGCGTAGCGGGGGCTCTTGAAGAGACCCAGTACTTC.